This entry is about one T cell receptor beta chain. Sequenced by immunoSEQ multiplex PCR; TCRdb stores in-frame clones only, minus some. This table has about 2 million clones, roughly 94% appearing once. The V and J ends lost 5 bases and 5 bases, in that order; junction bases with no gene match: 11. The CDR3 has 16 amino acids. From germline, CDR1 is SGHAT and CDR2 FQNNGV. CD45RO negativity and positive selection for CCR7 defined naive CD8 cells, a population that excluded terminally differentiated effector memory CD45RA+ cells. This sample was taken from a study of shared clonotypes between healthy human individuals.

This receptor was identified in a man aged 18 to 30 in good health. The sample comprised naive CD8+ T cells sorted from blood. This chain joins TRBV11-2 and TRBJ1-2; 10 nucleotides match TRBD1. The CDR3 region has the DNA TGTGCCAGCAGCCCCGACCCGGGACAGGGGAGGTATGGCTACACCTTC. This codes for CASSPDPGQGRYGYTF.